The T cell receptor (beta chain) described here comes from a study of cytomegalovirus exposure and HLA in healthy donors. Broader study findings: In an earlier analysis, in several hundred donors, most V segments appeared productive either ~87% or ~30% of the time. The presence/absence work took it that sequencing depth was about the same across donors.

On this clone: Antigen unknown.

This PCR relied on a set of 60 Vbeta primers and 13 Jbeta primers. Data came from immunoSEQ multiplex PCR; TCRdb stores just in-frame clones and leaves some out. The data hold some 130,000 clones, with around 85% observed a single time. The germline V gene encodes CDR1 KGHSH and CDR2 LQKENI. The CDR3 extends over 15 amino acids. With 4 bases clipped from V and 4 bases from J, the junction kept 5 bases outside the gene matches. V is TRBV18 and J is TRBJ1-1; TRBD1 matches 11 bases. The receptor was derived from a boy younger than 18 in good health and CMV-seronegative. The sequenced material came from PBMCs. CDR3 residues: CASSRSGTGGTEAFF. The DNA for the CDR3 is TGTGCCAGCTCACGGTCCGGGACAGGGGGCACTGAAGCTTTCTTT.